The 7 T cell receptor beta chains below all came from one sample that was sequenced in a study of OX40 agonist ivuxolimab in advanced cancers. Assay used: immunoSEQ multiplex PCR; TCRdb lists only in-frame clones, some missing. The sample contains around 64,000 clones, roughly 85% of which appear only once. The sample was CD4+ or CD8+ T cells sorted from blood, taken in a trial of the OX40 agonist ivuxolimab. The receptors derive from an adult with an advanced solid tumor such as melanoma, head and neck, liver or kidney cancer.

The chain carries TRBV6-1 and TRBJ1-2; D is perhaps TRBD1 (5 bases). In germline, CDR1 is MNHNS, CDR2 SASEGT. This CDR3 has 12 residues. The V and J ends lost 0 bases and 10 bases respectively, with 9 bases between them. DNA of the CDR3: TGTGCCAGCAGTGAAGCGAGGGGTTCCTACACCTTC. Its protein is CASSEARGSYTF.

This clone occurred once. This chain's CDR3 is CATLPGSEVYGYTF. The DNA of the CDR3 is TGTGCCACCCTCCCGGGGTCCGAGGTCTATGGCTACACCTTC. V gene TRBV2 combines with J gene TRBJ1-2; D unclear. Germline V lookup: CDR1 SNHLY, CDR2 FYNNEI. The CDR3 is 14 amino acids. The V gene lost 10 bases and the J gene lost 4 bases, with 19 bases spanning the gap.

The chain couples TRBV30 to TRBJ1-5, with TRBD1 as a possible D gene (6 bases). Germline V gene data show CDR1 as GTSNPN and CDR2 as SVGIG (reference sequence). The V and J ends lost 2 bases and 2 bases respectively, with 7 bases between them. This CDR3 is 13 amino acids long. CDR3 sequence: CAWSYRGNQPQHF. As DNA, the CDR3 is TGTGCCTGGAGTTACAGGGGCAATCAGCCCCAGCATTTT.

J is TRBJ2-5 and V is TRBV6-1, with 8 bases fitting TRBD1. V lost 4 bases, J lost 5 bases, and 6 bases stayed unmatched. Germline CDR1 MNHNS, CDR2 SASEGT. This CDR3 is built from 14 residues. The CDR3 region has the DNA TGTGCCAGCAGTGGGACAGGGACAGTGGAGACCCAGTACTTC. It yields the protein CASSGTGTVETQYF.

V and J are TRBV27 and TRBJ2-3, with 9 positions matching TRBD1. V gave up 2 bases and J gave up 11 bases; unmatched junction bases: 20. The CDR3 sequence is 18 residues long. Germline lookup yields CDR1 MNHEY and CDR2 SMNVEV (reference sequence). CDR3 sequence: CASSLVPATGGPEGGQYF. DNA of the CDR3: TGTGCCAGCAGTTTAGTCCCCGCGACAGGGGGTCCCGAGGGCGGGCAGTATTTT.

CDR3 in DNA: TGTGCCAGCAGTTACAAGTATCGAAGCACAGATACGCAGTATTTT. Translated, it gives CASSYKYRSTDTQYF. The chain employs TRBV6-6 and TRBJ2-3; D remains unclear. The CDR3 sequence is 15 residues long. V was shortened by 2 bases and J by 0 bases, with 9 bases between the two germline ends. Per the germline V gene, CDR1 is MNHNY and CDR2 is SVGAGI (reference sequence).

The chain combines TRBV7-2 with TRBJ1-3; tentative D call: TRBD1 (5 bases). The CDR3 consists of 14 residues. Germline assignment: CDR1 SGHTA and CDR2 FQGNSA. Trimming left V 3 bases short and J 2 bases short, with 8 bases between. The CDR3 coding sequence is TGTGCCAGCAGCTTTCGCAGGGCTGGAAACACCATATATTTT. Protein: CASSFRRAGNTIYF.